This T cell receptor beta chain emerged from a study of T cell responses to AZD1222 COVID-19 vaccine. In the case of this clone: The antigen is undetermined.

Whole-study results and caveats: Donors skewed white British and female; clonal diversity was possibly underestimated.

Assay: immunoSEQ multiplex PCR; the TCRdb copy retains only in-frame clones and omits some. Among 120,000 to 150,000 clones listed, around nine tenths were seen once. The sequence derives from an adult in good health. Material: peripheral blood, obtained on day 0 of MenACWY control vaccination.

The CDR3 here is CASGLGLVTDTQYF. The CDR3 nucleotides read TGTGCTAGTGGTTTGGGACTAGTAACAGATACGCAGTATTTT. The chain joins TRBV12-5 to TRBJ2-3; TRBD2 is a possible D gene (6 bases). This CDR3 has 14 residues. The ends were cut back, 1 base at V and 3 bases at J, with 8 bases in the middle. The V gene's germline CDR1 is LGHNT and CDR2 FRNRAP.